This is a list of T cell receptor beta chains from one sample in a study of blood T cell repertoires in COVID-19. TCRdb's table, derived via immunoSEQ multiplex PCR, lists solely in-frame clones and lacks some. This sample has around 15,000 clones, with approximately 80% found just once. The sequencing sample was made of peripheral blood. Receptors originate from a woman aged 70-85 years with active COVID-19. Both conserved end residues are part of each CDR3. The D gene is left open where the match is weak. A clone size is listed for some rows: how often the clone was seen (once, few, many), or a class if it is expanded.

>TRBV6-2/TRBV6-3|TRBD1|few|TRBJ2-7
TGTGCCAGCAGCCGACCCGACAGGGGCACCTACGAGCAGTACTTC
CASSRPDRGTYEQYF
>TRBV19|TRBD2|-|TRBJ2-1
TGTGCCAGTAGTATAGAACGACTAGCGGGAGTTGGAGAGCAGTTCTTC
CASSIERLAGVGEQFF
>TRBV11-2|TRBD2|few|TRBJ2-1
TGTGCCAGCAGCTTAGTAAGGGCTGGCACTAGCGGTTTTTACAATGAGCAGTTCTTC
CASSLVRAGTSGFYNEQFF
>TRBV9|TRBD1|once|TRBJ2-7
TGTGCCAGCAGCTATCGACAGGGAAGCCCCTACGAGCAGTACTTC
CASSYRQGSPYEQYF
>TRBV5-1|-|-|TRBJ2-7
TGCGCCAGCAGCTTGGCCAGTCCCTACGAGCAGTACTTC
CASSLASPYEQYF
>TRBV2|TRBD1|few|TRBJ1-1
TGTGCCAGCAGTGAAGCTCCGGGACAGGGCACTGAAGCTTTCTTT
CASSEAPGQGTEAFF
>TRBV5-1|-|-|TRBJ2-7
TGCGCCAGCACCCACGAACCGGGCTACGAGCAGTACTTC
CASTHEPGYEQYF
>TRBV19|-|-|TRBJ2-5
TGTGCCAGTAGTCCGGCGGCGGGGCTTCGGGAGACCCAGTACTTC
CASSPAAGLRETQYF
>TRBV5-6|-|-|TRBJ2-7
TGTGCCAGCAGCTATTCTAGCGTTCCTACGAAGCAGTACTTC
CASSYSSVPTKQYF
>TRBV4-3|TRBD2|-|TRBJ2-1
TGCGCCAGCAGCCCTTCCGGAGCGGGGTCCGGCCATGAGCAGTTCTTC
CASSPSGAGSGHEQFF
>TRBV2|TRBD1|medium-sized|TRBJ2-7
TGTGCCAGCAGACAGGGGGCGAACGAGCAGTACTTC
CASRQGANEQYF
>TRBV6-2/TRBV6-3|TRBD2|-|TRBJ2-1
TGTGCCAGCAGTCCCCCCAAGCGGGAGGGCCTCGGAGAGCAGTTCTTC
CASSPPKREGLGEQFF
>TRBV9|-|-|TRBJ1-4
TGTGCCAGCAGTGGTGGCCCCGCAACTAATGAAAAACTGTTTTTT
CASSGGPATNEKLFF
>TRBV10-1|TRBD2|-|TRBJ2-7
TGCGCCAGATACACCTGGCGGGAGACTGACGAGCAGTACTTC
CARYTWRETDEQYF
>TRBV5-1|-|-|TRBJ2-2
TGCGCCAGCAGCTTTAGAGGTAACACCGGGGAGCTGTTTTTT
CASSFRGNTGELFF
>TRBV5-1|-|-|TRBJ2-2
TGCGCCAGCAGCATCGATTCCCGGGGCACCGGGGAGCTGTTTTTT
CASSIDSRGTGELFF
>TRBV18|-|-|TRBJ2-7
TGTGCCAGCTCACCAGCAGGTCTCTCCTACGAGCAGTACTTC
CASSPAGLSYEQYF
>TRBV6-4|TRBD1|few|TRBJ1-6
TGTGCCAGCAGCCCCTCCGGGACAGGGTTATCTCCCCTCCACTTT
CASSPSGTGLSPLHF
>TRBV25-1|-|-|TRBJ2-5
TGTGCCAGCAGTGCCAGGGCTCTGACAGAGACCCAGTACTTC
CASSARALTETQYF
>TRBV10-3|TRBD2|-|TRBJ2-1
TGTGCCATCAGTGCGTCACTAGCGAATGAGCAGTTCTTC
CAISASLANEQFF
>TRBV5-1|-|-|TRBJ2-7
TGCGCCAGCAGCCGTCTGGGGGGTTTCTCCTACGAGCAGTACTTC
CASSRLGGFSYEQYF
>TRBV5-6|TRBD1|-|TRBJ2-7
TGTGCCAGCAGCTTTGGGATGGGACAGGACTACGAGCAGTACTTC
CASSFGMGQDYEQYF
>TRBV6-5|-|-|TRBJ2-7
TGTGCCAGCAGTAGCACGCGCCTAGGGGGTAGGGAGCAGTACTTC
CASSSTRLGGREQYF
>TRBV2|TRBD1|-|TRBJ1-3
TGTGCCAGCAGTGAAGGGGGACAGCCTGGAAACACCATATATTTT
CASSEGGQPGNTIYF
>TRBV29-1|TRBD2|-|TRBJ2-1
TGCAGCGTTCGGACTAGCGATAATGAGCAGTTCTTC
CSVRTSDNEQFF
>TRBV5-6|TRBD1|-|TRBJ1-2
TGTGCCCGAGGGGGACAGGGACTTGGCTACACCTTC
CARGGQGLGYTF
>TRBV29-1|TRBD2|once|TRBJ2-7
TGCAGCGTTCGGGCGGGGGGCGAGCAGTACTTC
CSVRAGGEQYF
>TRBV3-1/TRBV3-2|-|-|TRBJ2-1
TGTGCCAGCAGCCAACAAGGGGCTGATCACAATGAGCAGTTCTTC
CASSQQGADHNEQFF
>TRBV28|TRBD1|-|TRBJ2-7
TGTGCCAGCACCCGCCGGGACAGGGGGCGGTACGAGCAGTACTTC
CASTRRDRGRYEQYF
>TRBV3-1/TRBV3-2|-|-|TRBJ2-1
TGTGCCAGCAGCCGTCGAGATGCTGAGCAGTTCTTC
CASSRRDAEQFF
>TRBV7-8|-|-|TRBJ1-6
TGTGCCAGCAGCTTAGGAGGGCTTAGGACACCCCTCCACTTT
CASSLGGLRTPLHF
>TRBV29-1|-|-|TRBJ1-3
TGCAGCGTTGAAGGTTCTCTCGGGAACACCATATATTTT
CSVEGSLGNTIYF
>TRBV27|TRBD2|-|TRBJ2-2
TGTGCCAGCAGTCCAGTGCGACTAGCGGGCCCCGGGGAGCTGTTTTTT
CASSPVRLAGPGELFF
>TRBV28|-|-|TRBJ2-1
TGTGCCAGCGCATTCGGCGGTACCTCCTACAATGAGCAGTTCTTC
CASAFGGTSYNEQFF
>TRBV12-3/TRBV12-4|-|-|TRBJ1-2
TGTGCCAGTCGGAGCAGGGTTAACTATGGCTACACCTTC
CASRSRVNYGYTF
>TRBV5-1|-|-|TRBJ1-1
TGCGCCAGCAGTCCCGCCCCGACAGGTCCCCAAGCTTTCTTT
CASSPAPTGPQAFF
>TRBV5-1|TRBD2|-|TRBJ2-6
TGCGCCAGCAGCTCGGCTAGCGGGAGGCCTGGGGCCAACGTCCTGACTTTC
CASSSASGRPGANVLTF
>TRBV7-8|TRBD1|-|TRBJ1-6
TGTGCCAGCAGCTTAACTCGGACAGGGGACGGATCCTATAATTCACCCCTCCACTTT
CASSLTRTGDGSYNSPLHF
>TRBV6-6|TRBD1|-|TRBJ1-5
TGTGCCAGCAGTCCAAGGTCAGGGGGCCCTCAGCCCCAGCATTTT
CASSPRSGGPQPQHF
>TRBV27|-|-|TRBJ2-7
TGTGCCAGCAGTTCGAGACAGGACTACGAGCAGTACTTC
CASSSRQDYEQYF
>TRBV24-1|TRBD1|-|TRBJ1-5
TGTGCCACCGGGCAGGGGGCTAGCAATCAGCCCCAGCATTTT
CATGQGASNQPQHF
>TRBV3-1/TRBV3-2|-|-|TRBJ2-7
TGTGCCAGCAGCTCCAACGGAGGATTGTACGAGCAGTACTTC
CASSSNGGLYEQYF
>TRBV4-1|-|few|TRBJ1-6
TGCGCCAGCAGCTCCCTCACCAGCTCCTATAATTCACCCCTCCACTTT
CASSSLTSSYNSPLHF
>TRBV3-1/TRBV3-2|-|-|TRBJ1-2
TGTGCCAGCAGCCAAGCGGGGGTCCAGGGCTACACCTTC
CASSQAGVQGYTF
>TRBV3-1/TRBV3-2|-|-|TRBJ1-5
TGTGCCAGCAGCCAAGATGGAGGCAGGAATCAGCCCCAGCATTTT
CASSQDGGRNQPQHF
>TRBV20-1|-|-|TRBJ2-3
TGCAGTGCCCAAATAGAAGATACGCAGTATTTT
CSAQIEDTQYF
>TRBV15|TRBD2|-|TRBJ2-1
TGTGCCACCAGCACTACGAGGCGGGAGGGCTACAATGAGCAGTTCTTC
CATSTTRREGYNEQFF
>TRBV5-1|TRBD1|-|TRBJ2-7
TGCGCCAGCAGCCCAGGACAGGGGGCGGCCTACGAGCAGTACTTC
CASSPGQGAAYEQYF
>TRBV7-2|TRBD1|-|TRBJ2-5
TGTGCCAGCCTTTCAACAGGGGGGCTACAAGAGACCCAGTACTTC
CASLSTGGLQETQYF
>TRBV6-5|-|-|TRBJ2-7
TGTGCCAGCAGTCTAGGACAGTATAATTCCGAGCAGTACTTC
CASSLGQYNSEQYF
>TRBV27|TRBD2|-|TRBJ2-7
TGTGCCAGCAGTTCTCCGGGGACTAGCGGGAGGGGCTACGAGCAGTACTTC
CASSSPGTSGRGYEQYF
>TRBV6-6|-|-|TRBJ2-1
TGTGCCAGCCAATCCCTCATAGCGGAAGGGGAGCAGTTCTTC
CASQSLIAEGEQFF
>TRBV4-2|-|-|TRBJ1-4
TGTGCCAGCCAGCGGTCGGGGGAGGGAGAAAAACTGTTTTTT
CASQRSGEGEKLFF
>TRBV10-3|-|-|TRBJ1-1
TGTGCCATCAGTGACTTGAACACTGAAGCTTTCTTT
CAISDLNTEAFF
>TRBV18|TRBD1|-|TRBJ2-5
TGTGCCAGCTCATTCGGAAACCGGGACAGGGGGCGCGTAGAGACCCAGTACTTC
CASSFGNRDRGRVETQYF
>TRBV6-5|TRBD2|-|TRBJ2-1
TGTGCCAGCAGTCTAGCGGGTACCTACAATGAGCAGTTCTTC
CASSLAGTYNEQFF
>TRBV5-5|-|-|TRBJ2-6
TGTGCCAGCAGCTTGATTGATTCCCCAGGCTCTGGGGCCAACGTCCTGACTTTC
CASSLIDSPGSGANVLTF
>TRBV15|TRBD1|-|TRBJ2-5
TGTGCCACCAGCAGAGGGACAGGATCGACGGAGACCCAGTACTTC
CATSRGTGSTETQYF